This is a list of T cell receptor beta chains from one sample in a study of OX40 agonist ivuxolimab in advanced cancers. Data came from immunoSEQ multiplex PCR; TCRdb stores just in-frame clones and leaves some out. The table shows fewer than 70,000 clones, with approximately 89% occurring only once. Sequencing was performed on CD4+ or CD8+ T cells sorted from blood, taken in a trial of the OX40 agonist ivuxolimab. These TCRs come from an adult with an advanced solid tumor such as melanoma, head and neck, liver or kidney cancer. Each CDR3 is given with its conserved first and last residue. D genes are given only for firm matches. Clone size, where shown, is once, few, many, or a class for clones that have expanded.

>NA|TRBV2|TRBJ2-1|NA|15
CASKVIAASYNEQFF
TGTGCCAGCAAGGTCATAGCGGCCTCCTACAATGAGCAGTTCTTC
>NA|TRBV19|TRBJ2-2|NA|15
CASSILVTNTGELFF
TGTGCCAGTAGTATTTTGGTAACGAACACCGGGGAGCTGTTTTTT
>NA|TRBV19|TRBJ1-5|NA|13
CASSTTDAQPQHF
TGTGCCAGTAGTACAACAGACGCTCAGCCCCAGCATTTT
>NA|TRBV30|TRBJ2-5|TRBD2|14
CARGGRRYQETQYF
TGTGCCCGGGGGGGGAGGAGGTACCAAGAGACCCAGTACTTC
>NA|TRBV18|TRBJ1-1|NA|14
CASSPDQVKAEAFF
TGTGCCAGCTCACCGGACCAGGTGAAGGCTGAAGCTTTCTTT
>NA|TRBV7-6|TRBJ2-1|NA|17
CASSLATWQSSYNEQFF
TGTGCCAGCAGCTTAGCGACGTGGCAGAGCTCCTACAATGAGCAGTTCTTC
>once|TRBV11-2|TRBJ2-2|NA|16
CASSSRATINTGELFF
TGTGCCAGCAGCTCTAGAGCTACTATTAACACCGGGGAGCTGTTTTTT
>NA|TRBV16|TRBJ2-5|TRBD1|15
CASSQSRTGQETQYF
TGTGCCAGCAGCCAATCCCGGACAGGGCAAGAGACCCAGTACTTC
>few|TRBV10-1|TRBJ2-7|TRBD1|14
CASSRQGSSYEQYF
TGCGCCAGCAGTAGACAGGGGAGTTCCTACGAGCAGTACTTC
>NA|TRBV6-6|TRBJ2-5|NA|14
CASSPPGLQETQYF
TGTGCCAGCAGCCCCCCGGGACTCCAAGAGACCCAGTACTTC
>NA|TRBV7-2|TRBJ2-3|TRBD2|16
CASSKDSGSGGDTQYF
TGTGCCAGCAGTAAGGATAGCGGGAGTGGTGGAGATACGCAGTATTTT
>NA|TRBV10-3|TRBJ1-1|TRBD1|13
CAAGTGANTEAFF
TGTGCCGCGGGGACAGGGGCGAACACTGAAGCTTTCTTT
>NA|TRBV6-1|TRBJ1-4|NA|14
CATSRDFSNEKLFF
TGTGCCACCTCGCGTGATTTTTCTAATGAAAAACTGTTTTTT
>NA|TRBV9|TRBJ2-2|NA|17
CASSSASGTLNTGELFF
TGTGCCAGCAGCTCTGCCTCCGGGACTCTGAACACCGGGGAGCTGTTTTTT
>NA|TRBV5-1|TRBJ2-7|TRBD1|17
CASSLGLGTGGFYEQYF
TGCGCCAGCAGCTTGGGATTGGGGACAGGGGGGTTCTACGAGCAGTACTTC
>NA|TRBV7-8|TRBJ2-3|TRBD1|16
CASSFGSQGSADTQYF
TGTGCCAGCAGCTTCGGCTCACAGGGGTCCGCAGATACGCAGTATTTT
>NA|TRBV6-6|TRBJ2-2|TRBD2|15
CASRASGTITGELFF
TGTGCCAGCAGAGCTAGCGGGACAATAACCGGGGAGCTGTTTTTT
>NA|TRBV9|TRBJ2-1|NA|15
CASSVAAASYNEQFF
TGTGCCAGCAGCGTGGCAGCAGCCTCCTACAATGAGCAGTTCTTC
>NA|TRBV19|TRBJ2-6|TRBD1|17
CASSTGTGSSGANVLTF
TGTGCCAGTAGCACCGGGACAGGGAGCTCTGGGGCCAACGTCCTGACTTTC
>NA|TRBV5-1|TRBJ1-2|NA|13
CASSFDRPDGYTF
TGCGCCAGCAGCTTCGACAGGCCCGATGGCTACACCTTC
>NA|TRBV7-2|TRBJ1-2|TRBD1|15
CASSLERQGNYGYTF
TGTGCCAGCAGCTTGGAGAGACAGGGTAACTATGGCTACACCTTC
>few|TRBV7-8|TRBJ2-5|NA|18
CASSLGSLLGVREETQYF
TGTGCCAGCAGTCTAGGAAGCTTGTTGGGGGTGAGAGAGGAGACCCAGTACTTC
>NA|TRBV9|TRBJ2-1|NA|12
CASSVAFNEQFF
TGTGCCAGCAGCGTAGCTTTCAATGAGCAGTTCTTC
>NA|TRBV2|TRBJ2-7|NA|12
CASGDQVYEQYF
TGTGCCAGCGGTGACCAGGTCTACGAGCAGTACTTC
>NA|TRBV19|TRBJ2-7|TRBD1|13
CASRGQVSYEQYF
TGTGCCAGTAGGGGACAGGTATCCTACGAGCAGTACTTC
>NA|TRBV30|TRBJ2-7|TRBD2|13
CAWSSGSWGEQYF
TGTGCCTGGAGTAGCGGGAGCTGGGGCGAGCAGTACTTC
>NA|TRBV15|TRBJ1-5|NA|18
CATSRDLWSVGSNQPQHF
TGTGCCACCAGCAGAGATCTTTGGTCCGTCGGGAGCAATCAGCCCCAGCATTTT
>NA|TRBV14|TRBJ1-1|NA|15
CASSQDPLLNTEAFF
TGTGCCAGCAGCCAAGATCCCTTACTGAACACTGAAGCTTTCTTT
>NA|TRBV6-1|TRBJ1-2|NA|13
CASSDTESYGYTF
TGTGCCAGCAGTGATACAGAGTCCTATGGCTACACCTTC
>NA|TRBV6-5|TRBJ1-2|TRBD1|14
CASRRTDRANGYTF
TGTGCCAGCAGAAGAACTGACAGGGCGAACGGCTACACCTTC
>once|TRBV11-1|TRBJ1-5|NA|15
CASSRWGARNQPQHF
TGTGCCAGCAGTAGGTGGGGGGCGCGAAATCAGCCCCAGCATTTT
>NA|TRBV5-5|TRBJ2-2|TRBD2|16
CASSQFAGGITGELFF
TGTGCCAGCAGCCAATTCGCGGGAGGGATAACCGGGGAGCTGTTTTTT
>NA|TRBV19|TRBJ1-1|NA|15
CASSIGAHLNTEAFF
TGTGCCAGTAGTATTGGGGCCCACCTGAACACTGAAGCTTTCTTT
>few|TRBV19|TRBJ1-1|NA|14
CASSNRGSGTEAFF
TGTGCCAGTAGTAACCGAGGATCTGGCACTGAAGCTTTCTTT
>NA|TRBV18|TRBJ2-6|NA|15
CASSSEVAGANVLTF
TGTGCCAGCTCGTCGGAGGTGGCCGGGGCCAACGTCCTGACTTTC
>NA|TRBV2|TRBJ1-2|NA|14
CASSESGANYGYTF
TGTGCCAGCAGTGAAAGCGGAGCCAATTATGGCTACACCTTC
>NA|TRBV18|TRBJ2-3|TRBD2|16
CASSTRTSGSSDTQYF
TGTGCCAGCTCAACCCGGACTAGCGGGAGTTCAGATACGCAGTATTTT
>NA|TRBV18|TRBJ1-5|TRBD1|16
CASSPRTGGSNQPQHF
TGTGCCAGCTCACCTAGGACAGGGGGTAGCAATCAGCCCCAGCATTTT
>NA|TRBV12-5|TRBJ1-5|NA|13
CASGWGFDQPQHF
TGTGCTAGTGGTTGGGGGTTCGATCAGCCCCAGCATTTT
>NA|TRBV23-1|TRBJ2-4|NA|20
CASSQSVGQVNSVSKNIQYF
TGCGCCAGCAGTCAATCGGTCGGACAAGTTAATTCAGTATCCAAAAACATTCAGTACTTC
>NA|TRBV9|TRBJ2-1|TRBD2|17
CASSVGLAGGSYNEQFF
TGTGCCAGCAGCGTAGGACTAGCGGGGGGCTCCTACAATGAGCAGTTCTTC
>NA|TRBV5-1|TRBJ2-5|NA|16
CASSLVGATGEETQYF
TGCGCCAGCAGCTTAGTAGGTGCGACGGGGGAAGAGACCCAGTACTTC
>NA|TRBV4-3|TRBJ1-2|NA|14
CASSQDRSTYGYTF
TGCGCCAGCAGCCAAGATCGGTCGACCTATGGCTACACCTTC
>once|TRBV6-6|TRBJ2-7|TRBD1|15
CASSPGVGGVYEQYF
TGTGCCAGCAGCCCCGGGGTAGGGGGCGTCTACGAGCAGTACTTC
>NA|TRBV6-5|TRBJ2-7|NA|15
CASSYSWVTEYEQYF
TGTGCCAGCAGTTATTCCTGGGTCACAGAGTACGAGCAGTACTTC
>NA|TRBV5-1|TRBJ2-7|TRBD2|15
CASSLGASGNYEQYF
TGCGCCAGCAGCTTGGGAGCTAGCGGGAACTACGAGCAGTACTTC
>once|TRBV19|TRBJ2-1|NA|14
CASSIVWQSNEQFF
TGTGCCAGTAGTATAGTATGGCAATCTAATGAGCAGTTCTTC
>once|TRBV18|TRBJ2-7|NA|14
CASSPPGASYEQYF
TGTGCCAGCTCACCACCCGGGGCGTCCTACGAGCAGTACTTC
>NA|TRBV5-5|TRBJ2-3|NA|14
CASSSGTVTDTQYF
TGTGCCAGCAGTTCCGGGACGGTCACAGATACGCAGTATTTT